This T cell receptor beta chain was obtained from a study of blood T cell repertoires in COVID-19. About the study: Whether acute or convalescent, the COVID-19 samples came from the United States, Italy and Spain.

In germline, CDR1 is MNHEY, CDR2 SVGAGI. The CDR3 has 15 residues. With 2 bases clipped from V and 4 bases from J, the junction kept 6 bases outside the gene matches. TCRdb's table, derived via immunoSEQ multiplex PCR, lists solely in-frame clones and lacks some. Counted here are about 160,000 clones, about 85% occurring once; the ten biggest clones make up approximately 3%. The chain couples TRBV6-5 to TRBJ2-7, with 9 bases identical to TRBD1. Sequencing was performed on peripheral blood. The receptor's source is a human donor with acute or convalescent COVID-19. The donor label of this sample is uncertain. The CDR3 region is CASSYRQGGEYEQYF. CDR3 coding DNA: TGTGCCAGCAGTTACAGACAGGGGGGCGAGTACGAGCAGTACTTC.